Below, 30 T cell receptor beta chains from the same sample are listed, as sequenced in a study of blood T cell repertoires in COVID-19. Profiled with immunoSEQ multiplex PCR; TCRdb holds only in-frame clones, not every one. The profile shows roughly 270,000 clones, roughly 80% of them singletons. The specimen sequenced was PBMCs or T cells enriched from blood (not recorded which). Source of these receptors: a man aged 40-49 years who had been exposed to COVID-19.

J is TRBJ1-4 and V is TRBV11-2; D unclear. The germline V gene encodes CDR1 SGHAT and CDR2 FQNNGV. The CDR3 is 16 residues long. Between the trimmed V and J ends, which lost 2 bases and 8 bases, there was a span of 18 bases. CDR3 region: CASSLNLKGSGEKLFF. CDR3 nucleotide sequence: TGTGCCAGCAGCTTAAACTTAAAGGGTTCGGGAGAAAAACTGTTTTTT.

The chain links TRBV27 to TRBJ2-1, with 11 positions matching TRBD2. CDR3 size: 16 residues. Germline loops: CDR1 MNHEY, CDR2 SMNVEV (reference sequence). V was pared by 6 bases and J by 2 bases, with 6 bases of the junction left unmatched. CDR3 loop: CASRTLAGATYNEQFF. CDR3 sequence (DNA): TGTGCCAGCAGGACACTAGCGGGAGCTACCTACAATGAGCAGTTCTTC.

This rearrangement joins TRBV3-1 (or the pseudogene TRBV3-2) to TRBJ2-1; TRBD2 aligns across 15 bases. V gave up 4 bases and J gave up 8 bases; unmatched junction bases: 3. The CDR3 totals 15 residues. Per germline, CDR1 LGHDT and CDR2 YNNKEL (reference sequence). The CDR3 is CASSRTSGRAHEQFF. CDR3 nucleotide sequence: TGTGCCAGCAGCCGGACTAGCGGGAGGGCGCATGAGCAGTTCTTC.

V gene TRBV5-1 combines with J gene TRBJ2-1; weak D call: TRBD2 (5 bases). Germline V gene sequence: CDR1 SGHRS, CDR2 YFSETQ. The V and J ends lost 4 bases and 8 bases respectively, with 19 bases between them. The CDR3 has 15 residues. For the CDR3, the DNA is TGCGCCAGCAGCCCAATTGACTATTCCCACGATGAGCAGTTCTTC. Its translation: CASSPIDYSHDEQFF.

The chain employs TRBV19 and TRBJ2-1, with D perhaps matching TRBD1 (5 bases). This CDR3 is 15 amino acids long. Germline V CDR1 and CDR2: LNHDA, SQIVND (reference sequence). Trimming took 3 bases from V and 7 from J, leaving 16 bases between them. CDR3 protein: CASSIGQGLRNEQFF. The CDR3 DNA is TGTGCCAGTAGTATCGGGCAGGGTCTGAGGAATGAGCAGTTCTTC.

J is TRBJ2-7 and V is TRBV7-9, with a weak D call TRBD1 (5 bases). V dropped 8 bases and J dropped 3 bases, with 17 bases sitting between them. CDR1 and CDR2 (germline): SEHNR, FQNEAQ (reference sequence). The CDR3 is 14 amino acids. CDR3 DNA sequence: TGTGCCAGCGGGGCTGCCCCTGGGGACTACGAGCAGTACTTC. Translation: CASGAAPGDYEQYF.

This chain joins TRBV7-3 and TRBJ2-5; D is uncertain. The germline gives CDR1 SGHTA, CDR2 FQGTGA. V was clipped by 4 bases and J by 1 base, with 10 bases between them. CDR3 size: 14 residues. CDR3 protein: CASSSHSSQETQYF. The CDR3 DNA sequence: TGTGCCAGCAGCTCCCACTCGAGCCAAGAGACCCAGTACTTC.

This chain uses TRBV11-3 with TRBJ2-5; D ambiguous. The CDR3 runs to 14 residues. V lost 1 base to trimming and J lost 1 base, with 7 bases between them. Germline V gene sequence: CDR1 SGHNT, CDR2 YENEEA. CDR3 DNA sequence: TGTGCCAGCAGCTTAGTTACAGCCCAAGAGACCCAGTACTTC. Translation gives CASSLVTAQETQYF.

The V gene is TRBV6-5, the J gene TRBJ1-6; D is possibly TRBD1 (6 bases). CDR1 MNHEY and CDR2 SVGAGI come from the germline V gene. There are 15 residues in the CDR3. V lost 6 bases and J 10 bases, leaving 19 bases between the germline ends. The CDR3 nucleotides read TGTGCCAGCAGCCTGACCACAGGGAATAGCTCACCCCTCCACTTT. As protein: CASSLTTGNSSPLHF.

The V call is TRBV7-6, the J call TRBJ2-1; TRBD2 matches at 11 bases. The V gene end was trimmed by 7 bases and the J gene end by 6 bases; junction bases not matched to a gene: 8. The CDR3 is 15 amino acids. The germline gives CDR1 SGHVS, CDR2 FNYEAQ. CDR3 DNA sequence: TGTGCCAGCAATCCTAGCGGGAGGTTCCGCAATGAGCAGTTCTTC. Translation: CASNPSGRFRNEQFF.

This clone appeared once. The chain links TRBV7-8 to TRBJ2-1; 8 bases align to TRBD1. This CDR3 has 14 amino acids. Per the germline V gene, CDR1 is SGHVS and CDR2 is FQNEAQ. V lost 0 bases and J lost 15; bases outside the gene matches: 10. DNA for the CDR3: TGTGCCAGCAGCTTAGCGGGGCGAAGACAGGGGTCGTTCTTC. This gives the protein CASSLAGRRQGSFF.

The rearrangement uses TRBV10-3 and TRBJ2-1; 8 bases are shared with TRBD2. CDR3 length: 12 residues. Per the germline V gene, CDR1 is ENHRY and CDR2 is SYGVKD. J was trimmed by 15 bases and V by 6 bases; bases with no gene match: 10. CDR3 in DNA: TGTGCCATCAGCCTTAAGCGGGAGTTGCTGTTCTTC. Translation gives CAISLKRELLFF.

The chain has TRBV1 and TRBJ2-7; the table's D call, TRBD2, was not checked against the DNA. TRBV1 is a known pseudogene. This CDR3 is 17 amino acids long. CDR3 nucleotides: TGCACCAGCAGAAGACCTCTGGGACTAGCGGACTCCTACGAGCAGTACTTC. This sequence encodes CTSRRPLGLADSYEQYF.

V gene TRBV15 combines with J gene TRBJ2-7; 13 positions match TRBD2. The CDR3 totals 20 residues. Germline values: CDR1 LNHNV, CDR2 YYDKDF (reference sequence). V shed 3 bases, J shed 3 bases, and the junction held 17 bases outside the gene matches. The CDR3 DNA sequence: TGTGCCACCAGCAGGGACCTGTGGGTCCAAAGGACTAGCGGGAGCTACGAGCAGTACTTC. As protein: CATSRDLWVQRTSGSYEQYF.

The chain recombines TRBV5-1 with TRBJ2-1, with a weak D call TRBD2 (6 bases). Germline V gene data show CDR1 as SGHRS and CDR2 as YFSETQ. V lost 2 bases and J 15 bases, leaving 30 bases between the germline ends. The CDR3 has 17 amino acids. The DNA for the CDR3 is TGCGCCAGCAGCTTTAACACTCTAGGAGGCGGAGGGGATACGTGGTTCTTC. Residues: CASSFNTLGGGGDTWFF.

This chain joins TRBV29-1 and TRBJ2-7, with 7 bases fitting TRBD2. With V trimmed by 4 bases and J by 3 bases, 9 bases remained unmatched. The CDR3 is 14 residues long. The germline V gene has CDR1 SQVTM and CDR2 ANQGSEA. The CDR3 spells CSVAIGLADYEQYF. DNA for the CDR3: TGCAGCGTTGCGATTGGGCTAGCGGACTACGAGCAGTACTTC.

The chain recombines TRBV9 with TRBJ2-1; 8 nucleotides match TRBD2. This CDR3 is 15 amino acids long. With 0 bases clipped from V and 5 bases from J, the junction kept 4 bases outside the gene matches. Germline CDR1 SGDLS, CDR2 YYNGEE. The CDR3 DNA reads as TGTGCCAGCAGCGTAGAGGGTAGCGGGAACAATGAGCAGTTCTTC. This encodes CASSVEGSGNNEQFF.

V is TRBV10-1 and J is TRBJ2-3; the match to TRBD2 covers 9 bases. This CDR3 region has 14 residues. Trimming removed 5 bases from V and 4 bases from J; junction bases left unmatched: 4. The V gene's germline CDR1 is WNHNN and CDR2 SYGVQD (reference sequence). The CDR3 region has the DNA TGCGCCAGCAGTAAGGGACTAGCCCCAGATACGCAGTATTTT. This sequence encodes CASSKGLAPDTQYF.

This clone came up a few times. The chain links TRBV12-3 or TRBV12-4 to TRBJ1-2, with D unresolved. The CDR3 is 13 amino acids. V was pared by 10 bases and J by 2 bases, with 14 bases between. The CDR3 DNA sequence: TGTGCCATAGGTCGGGGAACCAACTATGGCTACACCTTC. Translation gives CAIGRGTNYGYTF.

V is TRBV5-1 and J is TRBJ2-7, with a tentative D call TRBD1 (6 bases). CDR1 and CDR2 (germline): SGHRS, YFSETQ. This CDR3 is built from 17 residues. The V end was cut by 5 bases, the J end by 3 bases, with 24 bases between. This chain's CDR3 is CASRLIPFRDTNYEQYF. The CDR3 DNA follows: TGCGCCAGCAGGTTGATCCCATTCAGGGACACTAACTACGAGCAGTACTTC.

The V and J genes are TRBV29-1 and TRBJ1-4; 10 bases align to TRBD1. Per the germline V gene, CDR1 is SQVTM and CDR2 is ANQGSEA. The V segment lost 7 bases and the J segment 3 bases; nucleotides outside the gene matches: 11. This CDR3 contains 16 residues. In DNA form, the CDR3 reads TGCAGCGCGCGCGGGACAGGGGAAGGTTCTAATGAAAAACTGTTTTTT. It translates to CSARGTGEGSNEKLFF.

The CDR3 spells CASIPPNRESIMVPEQYF. The CDR3 DNA reads TGTGCCAGCATCCCCCCTAACAGGGAGTCCATTATGGTCCCCGAGCAGTACTTC. The chain employs TRBV21-1 and TRBJ2-7; the table calls TRBD1, which could not be checked here. TRBV21-1 has pseudogene status. The CDR3 sequence is 18 residues long.

This clone was observed a few times. This chain links TRBV4-1 with TRBJ1-5; the D is unclear. The germline gives CDR1 MGHRA, CDR2 YSYEKL. The V gene lost 1 base and the J gene lost 6 bases, with 13 bases spanning the gap. CDR3 size: 15 residues. CDR3 loop: CASSQVPVESQPQHF. The CDR3 DNA reads as TGCGCCAGCAGCCAAGTGCCAGTGGAGTCTCAGCCCCAGCATTTT.

The chain employs TRBV2 and TRBJ1-6; 7 bases are a match to TRBD1. Losses at the gene ends were 6 bases for V and 5 bases for J; bases not matched to a gene: 7. The CDR3 spans 15 residues. In germline, CDR1 is SNHLY, CDR2 FYNNEI. The CDR3 DNA follows: TGTGCCAGCAGAGCACGACAGGGTAATAATTCACCCCTCCACTTT. Translation gives CASRARQGNNSPLHF.

This rearrangement joins TRBV5-4 to TRBJ1-3, with 7 bases fitting TRBD1. In germline, CDR1 is SGHNT, CDR2 YYREEE (reference sequence). The CDR3 is 15 residues long. J was trimmed by 0 bases and V by 4 bases; bases with no gene match: 4. This chain's CDR3 is CASSEGQHSGNTIYF. CDR3 bases: TGTGCCAGCAGCGAGGGACAGCACTCTGGAAACACCATATATTTT.

To note about this clone: One junction end disagrees with the germline gene, perhaps due to a read error. The chain couples TRBV7-3 to TRBJ2-6, with TRBD2 as a possible D gene (5 bases). CDR3 length equals 16 residues. Germline CDR1 SGHTA, CDR2 FQGTGA. The CDR3, as DNA: TGTGCCAGCAGTTTAACTGGGGAGATCGGGGCCAACGTCCTGACTTTC. Protein: CASSLTGEIGANVLTF.

The chain joins TRBV19 to TRBJ2-4; 8 bases line up with TRBD2. From germline, CDR1 is LNHDA and CDR2 SQIVND (reference sequence). This CDR3 comprises 12 residues. V was pared by 8 bases and J by 8 bases, with 5 bases of the junction left unmatched. The CDR3 coding sequence is TGTGCCAGTCGTGCGGGGGGCGACATTCAGTACTTC. Residues: CASRAGGDIQYF.

V is TRBV3-1 (or the pseudogene TRBV3-2) and J is TRBJ1-1; D is possibly TRBD1 (5 bases). The CDR3 runs 15 residues. The germline CDR1 and CDR2 sequences are LGHDT and YNNKEL (reference sequence). The V end was cut by 0 bases, the J end by 1 base, with 9 bases between. The CDR3 sequence: CASSQESGRNTEAFF. The CDR3 DNA sequence: TGTGCCAGCAGCCAAGAGTCAGGGCGGAACACTGAAGCTTTCTTT.

In its sample, this clone was seen once. This chain links TRBV2 with TRBJ2-1; perhaps TRBD2 as D (5 bases). Germline CDR1 SNHLY, CDR2 FYNNEI. CDR3 length: 12 amino acids. The germline V and J ends were trimmed by 2 bases and 9 bases, with 8 bases remaining between them. The CDR3: CASSEWESEQFF. CDR3 nucleotides: TGTGCCAGCAGTGAATGGGAGAGTGAGCAGTTCTTC.

The chain is built from TRBV5-1 and TRBJ2-7, with 7 bases matching TRBD1. Trimming removed 0 bases from V and 6 bases from J; junction bases left unmatched: 9. There are 15 residues in the CDR3. Germline V gene data show CDR1 as SGHRS and CDR2 as YFSETQ. In DNA, the CDR3 is TGCGCCAGCAGCTTGGCCGGGACAGAGGCCGGCGAGCAGTACTTC. Protein product: CASSLAGTEAGEQYF.